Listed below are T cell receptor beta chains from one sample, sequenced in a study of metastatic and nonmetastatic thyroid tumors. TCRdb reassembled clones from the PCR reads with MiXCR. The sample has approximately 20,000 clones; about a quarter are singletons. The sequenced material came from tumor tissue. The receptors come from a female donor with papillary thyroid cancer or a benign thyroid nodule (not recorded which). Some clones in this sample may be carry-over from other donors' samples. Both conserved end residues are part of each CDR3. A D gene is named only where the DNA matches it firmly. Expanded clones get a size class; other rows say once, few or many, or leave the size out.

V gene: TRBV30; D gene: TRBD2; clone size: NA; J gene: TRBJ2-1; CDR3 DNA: TGTGCCTGGAATGGTGGAAAGAGGCTAGCGGGAGTAGGGTCCTACAATGAGCAGTTCTTC; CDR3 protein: CAWNGGKRLAGVGSYNEQFF
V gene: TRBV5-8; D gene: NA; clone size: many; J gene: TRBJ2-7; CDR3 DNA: TGTGCCAGCAGCCGTTATACCGAGCAGTACTTC; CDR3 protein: CASSRYTEQYF
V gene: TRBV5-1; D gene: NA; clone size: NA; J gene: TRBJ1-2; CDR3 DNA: TGCGCCAGCAGCTTGGGGCACAGGGATACGATTGGTTATGGCTACACCTTC; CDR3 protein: CASSLGHRDTIGYGYTF
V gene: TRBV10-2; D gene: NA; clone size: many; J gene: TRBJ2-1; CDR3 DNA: TGCGCCAGCAGGCCCACTCTTTACAATGAGCAGTTCTTC; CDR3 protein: CASRPTLYNEQFF
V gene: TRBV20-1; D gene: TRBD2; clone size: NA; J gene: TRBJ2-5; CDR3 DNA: TGCAGTGCTAGAACCGACTTGTTTAGCGGGGAATATACCCAGTACTTC; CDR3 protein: CSARTDLFSGEYTQYF
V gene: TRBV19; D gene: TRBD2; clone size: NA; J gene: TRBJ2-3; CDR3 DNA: TGTTCTAGTAGTAAAAGTAGCGGGAGACTTGGCACAGATACGCAGTATTTT; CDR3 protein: CSSSKSSGRLGTDTQYF
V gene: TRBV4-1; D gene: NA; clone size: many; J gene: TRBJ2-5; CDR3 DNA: TGCGCCAGCAGCCAAGAAAATAGGGTAGAGACCCAGTACTTC; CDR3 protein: CASSQENRVETQYF
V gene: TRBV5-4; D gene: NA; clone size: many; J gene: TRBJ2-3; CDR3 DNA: TGTGCCAGCAGCGCAGAGGGAGATACGCAGTATTTT; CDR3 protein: CASSAEGDTQYF
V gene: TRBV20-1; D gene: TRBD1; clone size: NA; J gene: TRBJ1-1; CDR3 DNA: TGCAGTGCTACTAGGTGTGTCAAGGGGACAGCGAACACTGAAGCTTTCTTT; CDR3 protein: CSATRCVKGTANTEAFF
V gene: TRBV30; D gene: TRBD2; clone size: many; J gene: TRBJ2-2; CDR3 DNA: TGTGCCTGGAGTGTACAAAGGACTAGCGGGTGGACGAACACCGGGGAGCTGTTTTTT; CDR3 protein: CAWSVQRTSGWTNTGELFF
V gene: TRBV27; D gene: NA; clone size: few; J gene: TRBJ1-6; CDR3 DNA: TGTGCCAGCAGTTTAAGCCAGCTTAATTCACCCCTCCACTTT; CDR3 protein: CASSLSQLNSPLHF
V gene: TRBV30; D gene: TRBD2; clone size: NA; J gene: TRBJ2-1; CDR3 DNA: TGTGCCTGGAGGAGAGGACTAGCGGGAAGTAATGAGCAGTTCTTC; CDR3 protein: CAWRRGLAGSNEQFF
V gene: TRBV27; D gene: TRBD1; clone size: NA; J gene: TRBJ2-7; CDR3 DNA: TGTGCCAGCAGATCACCGGGACAGAGTATGGGGCAGTACTTC; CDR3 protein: CASRSPGQSMGQYF
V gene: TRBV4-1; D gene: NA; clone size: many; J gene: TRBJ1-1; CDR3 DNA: TGCGCCAGCAGCCAAGAATTAGGTGGGGGACATGGGCACACTGAAGCTTTCTTT; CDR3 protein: CASSQELGGGHGHTEAFF
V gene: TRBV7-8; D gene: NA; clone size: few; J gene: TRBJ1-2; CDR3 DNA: TGTGCCAGCAGCTGGACCATCCGGGCTGACTATGGCTACACCTTC; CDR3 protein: CASSWTIRADYGYTF
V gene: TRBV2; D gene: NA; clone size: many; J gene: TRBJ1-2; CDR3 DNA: TGTGCCAGCAGTGAATATCGGCAGGGAAGGAATGGCTACACCTTC; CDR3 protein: CASSEYRQGRNGYTF
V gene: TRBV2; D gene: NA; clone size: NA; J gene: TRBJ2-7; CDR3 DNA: TGTGCCAGCAGTGAAGCTCGGACTGGGAGCTCCTACGAGCAGTACTTC; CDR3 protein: CASSEARTGSSYEQYF
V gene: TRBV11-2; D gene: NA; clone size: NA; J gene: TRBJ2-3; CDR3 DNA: TGTGCCAGCAGCTTAGATCTGCAGGGGATTTGGGGAAGCACAGATACGCAGTATTTT; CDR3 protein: CASSLDLQGIWGSTDTQYF
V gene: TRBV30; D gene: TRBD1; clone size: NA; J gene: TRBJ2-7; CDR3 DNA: TGTGCCTGGACTTTGGGGACAGGGGCCCACGAGCAGTACTTC; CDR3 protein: CAWTLGTGAHEQYF
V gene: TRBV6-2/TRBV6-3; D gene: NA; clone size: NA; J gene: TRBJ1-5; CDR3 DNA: TGTGCCAGCAGTCGAGGCCGGGTTTCTCAGCCCCAGCATTTT; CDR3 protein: CASSRGRVSQPQHF
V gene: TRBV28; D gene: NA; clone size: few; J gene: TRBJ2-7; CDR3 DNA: TGTGCCACCCAAACCCTGGTGACCTACGAGCAGTACTTC; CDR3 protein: CATQTLVTYEQYF
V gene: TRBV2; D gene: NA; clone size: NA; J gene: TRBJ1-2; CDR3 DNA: TGTGCCAGCAGTGAAGGGGGGCTAGACAGACTTAGGGCCAATGGCTACACCTTC; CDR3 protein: CASSEGGLDRLRANGYTF
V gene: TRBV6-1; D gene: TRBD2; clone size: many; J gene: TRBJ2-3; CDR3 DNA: TGTGCCAGCAGGGGACTAGTAACAGATACGCAGTATTTT; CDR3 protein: CASRGLVTDTQYF
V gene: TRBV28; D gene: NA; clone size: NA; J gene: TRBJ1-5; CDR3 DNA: TGTGCCAGCACCCCCGGGACCATCCTGTCCCAGCATTTT; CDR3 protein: CASTPGTILSQHF
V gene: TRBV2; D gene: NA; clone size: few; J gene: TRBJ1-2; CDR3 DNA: TGTGCCAGCGGCGAATCTACTCAGCCCTATGGCTACACCTTC; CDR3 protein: CASGESTQPYGYTF
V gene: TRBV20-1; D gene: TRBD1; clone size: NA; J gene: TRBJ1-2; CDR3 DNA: TGCAGTGCACCAGGACAGGGGGGAGTATCAGGCTACACCTTC; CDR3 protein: CSAPGQGGVSGYTF
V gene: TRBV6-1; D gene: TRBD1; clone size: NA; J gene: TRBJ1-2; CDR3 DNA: TGTGCCAGCAGGCTTGGGACAGGGCGCTATGGCTACACCTTC; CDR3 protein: CASRLGTGRYGYTF
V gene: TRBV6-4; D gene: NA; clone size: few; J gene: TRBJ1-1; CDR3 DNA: TGTGCCAGCAGCCTCATAAGTTCTGAAGCTTTCTTT; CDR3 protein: CASSLISSEAFF